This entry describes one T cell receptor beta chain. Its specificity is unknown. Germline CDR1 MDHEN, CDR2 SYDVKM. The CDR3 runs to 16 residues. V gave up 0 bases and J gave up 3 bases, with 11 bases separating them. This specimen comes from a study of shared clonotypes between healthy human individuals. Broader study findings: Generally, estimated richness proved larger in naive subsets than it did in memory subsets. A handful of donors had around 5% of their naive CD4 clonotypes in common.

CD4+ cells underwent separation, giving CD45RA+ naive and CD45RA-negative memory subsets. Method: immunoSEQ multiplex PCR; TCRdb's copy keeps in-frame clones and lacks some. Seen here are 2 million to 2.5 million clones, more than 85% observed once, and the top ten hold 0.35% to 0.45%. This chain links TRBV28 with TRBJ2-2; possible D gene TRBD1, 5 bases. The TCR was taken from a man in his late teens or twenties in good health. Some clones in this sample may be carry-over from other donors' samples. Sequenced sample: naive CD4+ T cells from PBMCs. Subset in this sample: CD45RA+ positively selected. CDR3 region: CASSLWGRVDTGELFF. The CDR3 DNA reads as TGTGCCAGCAGTTTATGGGGCAGGGTGGACACCGGGGAGCTGTTTTTT.